The subject of this entry is one T cell receptor beta chain. Generated by immunoSEQ multiplex PCR, the TCRdb table keeps only in-frame clones and is missing some. This table holds more than 75,000 clones, more than 80% found once. The data belong to a study of blood T cell repertoires in COVID-19. CDR1 and CDR2 (germline): LGHNA, YNFKEQ. CDR3 length: 15 amino acids. Deletions cut 3 bases from V and 7 bases from J, with 16 bases between. The sequenced sample consisted of peripheral blood. The receptor was derived from a human donor in a cohort sampled during active COVID-19. V usage is TRBV4-2 and J usage is TRBJ2-1; tentative D call: TRBD1 (6 bases). The CDR3 DNA follows: TGTGCCAGCAGCCAGGGACACTCCCACCTGAATGAGCAGTTCTTC. The encoded protein is CASSQGHSHLNEQFF.